A single sample gave rise to the 21 T cell receptor beta chains below, sequenced in a study of blood T cell repertoires in COVID-19. Repertoires were generated with immunoSEQ multiplex PCR, while TCRdb's copy carries only in-frame clones and drops some. In the table there are approximately 69,000 clones, more than 60% of which are singletons. The sequenced sample consisted of peripheral blood. The origin of the receptors is a man in his 60s with acute or convalescent COVID-19.

The V call is TRBV18, the J call TRBJ1-1; 7 bases map to TRBD1. The germline gives CDR1 KGHSH, CDR2 LQKENI. Trimming cost V 4 bases and J 11 bases; bases outside gene matches: 16. The CDR3 spans 15 residues. In DNA, the CDR3 is TGTGCCAGCTCACAAAACAGGGGCCTCGACTCAGGGGCTTTCTTT. It specifies CASSQNRGLDSGAFF.

The CDR3 loop is CASSQNGGGYGYTF. Here the CDR3 DNA reads TGTGCCAGCAGCCAAAACGGGGGGGGATATGGCTACACCTTC. The gene calls are TRBV3-1 (or the pseudogene TRBV3-2) and TRBJ1-2; the D gene is possibly TRBD1 (5 bases). Trimming took 2 bases from V and 5 from J, leaving 12 bases between them. CDR3 length: 14 amino acids. CDR1 and CDR2 (germline): LGHDT, YNNKEL (reference sequence).

This sequence joins TRBV20-1 and TRBJ1-5; D perhaps matches TRBD1 (6 bases). Germline V gives CDR1 DFQATT, CDR2 SNEGSKA (reference sequence). There are 13 residues in the CDR3. V dropped 3 bases and J dropped 4 bases, with 10 bases sitting between them. CDR3 bases: TGCAGTGCTAGTTGGGGGCCTAATCAGCCCCAGCATTTT. Protein sequence: CSASWGPNQPQHF.

The CDR3 is CASSVHPITKQANEKLFF. DNA of the CDR3: TGTGCCAGCAGCGTTCACCCCATAACAAAACAGGCTAATGAAAAACTGTTTTTT. The chain employs TRBV9 and TRBJ1-4; weak D call: TRBD1 (5 bases). From germline, CDR1 is SGDLS and CDR2 YYNGEE. With 2 bases removed from V and 3 bases from J, the gap between germline ends came to 20 bases. This CDR3 is 18 amino acids long.

This clone was seen once. The J gene is TRBJ2-2, the V gene TRBV11-3; no definite D call. Trimming stripped 5 bases from V and 2 bases from J, with 9 bases between. The germline CDR1 and CDR2 sequences are SGHNT and YENEEA. The CDR3 sequence is 14 residues long. This CDR3 reads CASSPPENTGELFF. In DNA form, the CDR3 reads TGTGCCAGCAGCCCCCCAGAAAACACCGGGGAGCTGTTTTTT.

The J gene is TRBJ2-1, the V gene TRBV2; TRBD2 agrees at 7 bases. The CDR3 is 12 amino acids. V shed 9 bases, J shed 8 bases, and the junction held 7 bases outside the gene matches. From germline, CDR1 is SNHLY and CDR2 FYNNEI. The CDR3 nucleotides are TGTGCCAGTGAGGGTGGGGGGGATGAGCAGTTCTTC. Its protein is CASEGGGDEQFF.

The rearrangement joins TRBV9 to TRBJ1-3, with a tentative D call TRBD1 (6 bases). Germline values: CDR1 SGDLS, CDR2 YYNGEE. V was shortened by 4 bases and J by 4 bases, with 15 bases between the two germline ends. This CDR3 is built from 15 residues. The CDR3 region has the DNA TGTGCCAGCAGCCCCCAAGGGACATACGGAAACACCATATATTTT. As protein: CASSPQGTYGNTIYF.

The CDR3 sequence is CASSTGTSGGPEQFF. In DNA form, the CDR3 reads TGCGCCAGCAGCACCGGGACTAGCGGGGGTCCTGAGCAGTTCTTC. This chain uses TRBV5-1 with TRBJ2-1; 14 bases fit TRBD2. There are 15 residues in the CDR3. Germline V gene lookup returns CDR1 SGHRS and CDR2 YFSETQ. Trimming removed 4 bases from V and 9 bases from J; junction bases left unmatched: 6.

The rearrangement uses TRBV6-5 and TRBJ2-5, with 11 bases lining up with TRBD2. V shed 5 bases and J 2 bases; nucleotides not matched to a gene: 4. The CDR3 consists of 15 residues. The germline V gene encodes CDR1 MNHEY and CDR2 SVGAGI. CDR3 loop: CASSPGLAVQETQYF. The DNA for the CDR3 is TGTGCCAGCAGTCCGGGACTAGCGGTTCAAGAGACCCAGTACTTC.

The V and J genes are TRBV5-4 and TRBJ2-7; tentative D call: TRBD1 (6 bases). The CDR3 is 13 residues long. V lost 4 bases, J lost 1 base, and 9 bases lay in between. The germline V gene has CDR1 SGHNT and CDR2 YYREEE (reference sequence). CDR3 residues: CASSSDRSYEQYV. CDR3 DNA: TGTGCCAGCAGCAGTGACAGGTCCTACGAGCAGTACGTC.

The chain carries TRBV2 and TRBJ1-5, with D possibly TRBD1 on 6 matching bases. CDR1 is SNHLY and CDR2 is FYNNEI in the germline V gene. Deletions cut 1 base from V and 1 base from J, with 11 bases between. This CDR3 contains 16 residues. CDR3 sequence: CASSEGRQGSNQPQHF. The CDR3, as DNA: TGTGCCAGCAGTGAAGGGCGGCAGGGGAGCAATCAGCCCCAGCATTTT.

The chain combines TRBV6-4 with TRBJ2-2; 8 bases are a match to TRBD2. The CDR3 is made up of 17 amino acids. The V and J ends lost 5 bases and 2 bases, in that order; junction bases with no gene match: 10. Germline V CDR1 and CDR2: MRHNA, SNTAGT. The chain's CDR3 is CASSTTGAGANTGELFF. In nucleotides, the CDR3 is TGTGCCAGCAGTACTACAGGAGCGGGGGCCAACACCGGGGAGCTGTTTTTT.

This chain uses TRBV2 with TRBJ2-1; 12 bases fit TRBD2. With 6 bases clipped from V and 9 bases from J, the junction kept 6 bases outside the gene matches. Per germline, CDR1 SNHLY and CDR2 FYNNEI. CDR3 length: 14 amino acids. CDR3 bases: TGTGCCAGCAGGGTACTAGCGGGGGGCGGTGAGCAGTTCTTC. This translates into CASRVLAGGGEQFF.

This rearrangement joins TRBV5-6 to TRBJ1-1, with unresolved D. V shed 4 bases and J shed 1 base, with 17 bases lying between them. From germline, CDR1 is SGHDT and CDR2 YYEEEE. This CDR3 comprises 16 residues. For the CDR3, the DNA is TGTGCCAGCAGCCCTGAATCCGGGTTGGGGAACACTGAAGCTTTCTTT. Encoded protein: CASSPESGLGNTEAFF.

The chain couples TRBV2 to TRBJ2-7, with TRBD1 matching 8 bases. Germline V CDR1 and CDR2: SNHLY, FYNNEI. The V and J ends lost 2 bases and 5 bases, in that order; junction bases with no gene match: 5. The CDR3 covers 14 residues. CDR3 DNA: TGTGCCAGCAGTGAAACCGACAGGGGCCACGAGCAGTACTTC. Translation: CASSETDRGHEQYF.

This clone has more than one count but fewer than ten. As DNA, the CDR3 is TGTGCCAGCAGTCAACATCGCGCCAGGGCTCGCGAGCAGTACTTC. Translation: CASSQHRARAREQYF. The chain recombines TRBV28 with TRBJ2-7, with TRBD1 as a possible D gene (5 bases). V lost 5 bases to trimming and J lost 6 bases, with 20 bases between them. CDR1 and CDR2 (germline): MDHEN, SYDVKM. CDR3 size: 15 residues.

This clone was observed once. The V call is TRBV5-1, the J call TRBJ2-3, with D possibly TRBD1 on 5 matching bases. Trimming shortened V by 4 bases and J by 1 base, and 22 bases separated the two germline ends. Looked up from germline, CDR1 is SGHRS and CDR2 is YFSETQ. This CDR3 spans 18 amino acids. The CDR3 protein is CASSTRIRQMGGTDTQYF. The DNA for the CDR3 is TGCGCCAGCAGCACTCGCATAAGACAGATGGGTGGCACAGATACGCAGTATTTT.

The chain has TRBV30 and TRBJ2-3, with D possibly matching TRBD2 (5 bases). The CDR3 consists of 15 residues. Trimming cost V 2 bases and J 4 bases, with 16 bases left between them. The germline CDR1 and CDR2 sequences are GTSNPN and SVGIG (reference sequence). Here the CDR3 reads CAWSSEGVRPDTQYF. The CDR3 DNA is TGTGCCTGGAGTTCTGAGGGCGTCAGGCCAGATACGCAGTATTTT.

The rearrangement links TRBV5-1 to TRBJ1-4; unclear D gene. The CDR3 runs to 12 residues. V dropped 0 bases and J dropped 8 bases, with 5 bases sitting between them. CDR1 is SGHRS, CDR2 YFSETQ, per germline. The CDR3 sequence is CASSLGQEKLFF. DNA for the CDR3: TGCGCCAGCAGCTTGGGGCAGGAAAAACTGTTTTTT.

CDR3 sequence: CASSLGQYQETQYF. As DNA, the CDR3 is TGTGCCAGCAGTTTGGGACAGTACCAAGAGACCCAGTACTTC. The chain combines TRBV28 with TRBJ2-5, with TRBD1 matching 7 bases. The CDR3 covers 14 residues. The V gene's germline CDR1 is MDHEN and CDR2 SYDVKM. Germline trimming cut 3 bases from V and 0 bases from J; bases unmatched to any gene: 1.

The V and J genes are TRBV7-9 and TRBJ2-5; D may be TRBD1 (5 bases). Germline assignment: CDR1 SEHNR and CDR2 FQNEAQ (reference sequence). The CDR3 extends over 15 amino acids. Trimming took 2 bases from V and 0 from J, leaving 10 bases between them. This CDR3 is CASSLSGAYQETQYF. CDR3 sequence (DNA): TGTGCCAGCAGCTTATCTGGGGCGTACCAAGAGACCCAGTACTTC.